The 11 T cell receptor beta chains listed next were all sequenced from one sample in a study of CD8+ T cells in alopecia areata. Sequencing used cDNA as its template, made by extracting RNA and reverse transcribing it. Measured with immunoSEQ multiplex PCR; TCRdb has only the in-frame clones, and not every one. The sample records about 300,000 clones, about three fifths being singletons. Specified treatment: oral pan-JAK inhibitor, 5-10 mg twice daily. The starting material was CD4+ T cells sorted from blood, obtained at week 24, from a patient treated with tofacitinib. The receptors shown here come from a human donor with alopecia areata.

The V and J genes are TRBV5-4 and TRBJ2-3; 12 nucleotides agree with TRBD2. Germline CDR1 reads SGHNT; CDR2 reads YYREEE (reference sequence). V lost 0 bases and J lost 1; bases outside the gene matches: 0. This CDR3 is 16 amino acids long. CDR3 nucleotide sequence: TGTGCCAGCAGCTTGGGACTAGCGGGGGGCACAGATACGCAGTATTTT. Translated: CASSLGLAGGTDTQYF.

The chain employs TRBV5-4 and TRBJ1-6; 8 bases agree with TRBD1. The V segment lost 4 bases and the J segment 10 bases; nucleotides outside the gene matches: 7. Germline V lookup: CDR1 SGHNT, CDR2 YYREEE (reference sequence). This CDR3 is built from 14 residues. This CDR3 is CASSLDRDQSPLHF. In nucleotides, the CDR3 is TGTGCCAGCAGCCTGGACAGGGATCAGTCACCCCTCCACTTT. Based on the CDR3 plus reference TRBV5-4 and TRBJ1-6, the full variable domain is ETGVTQSPTHLIKTRGQQVTLRCSSQSGHNTVSWYQQALGQGPQFIFQYYREEENGRGNFPPRFSGLQFPNYSSELNVNALELDDSALYLCASSLDRDQSPLHFGNGTRLTVT.

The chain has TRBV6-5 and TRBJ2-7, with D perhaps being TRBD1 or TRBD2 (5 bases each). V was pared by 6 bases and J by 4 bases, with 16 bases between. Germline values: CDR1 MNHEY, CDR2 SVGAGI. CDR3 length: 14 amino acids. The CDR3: CASSQRDGGYEQYF. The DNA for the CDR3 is TGTGCCAGCAGCCAACGGGACGGTGGGTACGAGCAGTACTTC.

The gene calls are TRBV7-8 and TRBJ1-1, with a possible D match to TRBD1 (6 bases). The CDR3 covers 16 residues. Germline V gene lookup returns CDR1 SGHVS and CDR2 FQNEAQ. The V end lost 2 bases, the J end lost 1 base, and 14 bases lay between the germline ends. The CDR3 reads CASSLITGRGNTEAFF. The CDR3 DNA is TGTGCCAGCAGCTTAATCACAGGGCGGGGGAACACTGAAGCTTTCTTT.

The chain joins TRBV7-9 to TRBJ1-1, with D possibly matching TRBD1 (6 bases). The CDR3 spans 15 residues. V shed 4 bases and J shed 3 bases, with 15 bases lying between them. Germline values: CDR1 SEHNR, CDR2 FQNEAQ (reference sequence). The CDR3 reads CASSSARTADTEAFF. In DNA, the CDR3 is TGTGCCAGCAGCTCGGCACGGACAGCGGACACTGAAGCTTTCTTT.

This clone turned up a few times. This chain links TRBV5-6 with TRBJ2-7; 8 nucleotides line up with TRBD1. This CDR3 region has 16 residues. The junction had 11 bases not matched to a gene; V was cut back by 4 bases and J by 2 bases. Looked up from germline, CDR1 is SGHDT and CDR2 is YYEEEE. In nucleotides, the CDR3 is TGTGCCAGCAGCGATTTGGACAGGGTTACCACCTACGAGCAGTACTTC. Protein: CASSDLDRVTTYEQYF. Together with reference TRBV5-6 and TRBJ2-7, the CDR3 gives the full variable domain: DAGVTQSPTHLIKTRGQQVTLRCSPKSGHDTVSWYQQALGQGPQFIFQYYEEEERQRGNFPDRFSGHQFPNYSSELNVNALLLGDSALYLCASSDLDRVTTYEQYFGPGTRLTVT.

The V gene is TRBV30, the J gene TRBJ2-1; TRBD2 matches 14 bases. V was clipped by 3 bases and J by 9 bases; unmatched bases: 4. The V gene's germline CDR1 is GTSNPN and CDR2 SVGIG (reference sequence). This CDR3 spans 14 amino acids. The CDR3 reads CAWRGLAGAVEQFF. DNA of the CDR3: TGTGCCTGGAGGGGACTAGCGGGGGCTGTTGAGCAGTTCTTC.

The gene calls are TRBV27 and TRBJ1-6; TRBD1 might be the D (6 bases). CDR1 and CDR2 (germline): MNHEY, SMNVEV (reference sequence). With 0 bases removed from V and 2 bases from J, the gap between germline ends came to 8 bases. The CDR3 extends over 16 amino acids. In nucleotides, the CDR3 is TGTGCCAGCAGTTTATCACGACAGGCCTATAATTCACCCCTCCACTTT. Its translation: CASSLSRQAYNSPLHF.

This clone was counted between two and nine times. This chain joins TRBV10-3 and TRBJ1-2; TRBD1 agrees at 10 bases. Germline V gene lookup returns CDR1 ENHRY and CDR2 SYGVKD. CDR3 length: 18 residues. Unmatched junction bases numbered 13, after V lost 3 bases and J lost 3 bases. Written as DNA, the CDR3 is TGTGCCATCAGTGAATTAGGGTCGGACAGGGGGACTGACTATGGCTACACCTTC. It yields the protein CAISELGSDRGTDYGYTF.

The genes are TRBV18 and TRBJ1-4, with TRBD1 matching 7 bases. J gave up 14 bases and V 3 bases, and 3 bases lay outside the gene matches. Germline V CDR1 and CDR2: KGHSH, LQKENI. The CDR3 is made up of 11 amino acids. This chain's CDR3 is CASSPDRVLFF. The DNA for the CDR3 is TGTGCCAGCTCACCCGACAGGGTTCTGTTTTTT.

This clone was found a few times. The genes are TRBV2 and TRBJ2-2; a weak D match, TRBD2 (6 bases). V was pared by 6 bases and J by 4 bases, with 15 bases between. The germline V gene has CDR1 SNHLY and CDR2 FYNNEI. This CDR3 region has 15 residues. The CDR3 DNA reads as TGTGCCAGCAGGGAGAAGGGGACTGTCACCGGGGAGCTGTTTTTT. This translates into CASREKGTVTGELFF. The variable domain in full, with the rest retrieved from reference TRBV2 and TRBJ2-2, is EPEVTQTPSHQVTQMGQEVILRCVPISNHLYFYWYRQILGQKVEFLVSFYNNEISEKSEIFDDQFSVERPDGSNFTLKIRSTKLEDSAMYFCASREKGTVTGELFFGEGSRLTVL.